Shown below are 25 T cell receptor beta chains from a single sample sequenced in a study of CD8+ T cells in alopecia areata. Following RNA extraction, reverse transcription yielded cDNA that acted as the sequencing template. Here immunoSEQ multiplex PCR was the method, and the copy in TCRdb shows in-frame clones only, minus some. This repertoire shows some 130,000 clones, more than 40% found once; its top ten account for around 0.44%. Treatment given: oral pan-JAK inhibitor, 5-10 mg twice daily. Sequenced material: CD4+ T cells sorted from blood, taken at week 4, from a patient treated with tofacitinib. Receptors originate from a human donor with alopecia areata.

This clone was counted only a few times. The chain links TRBV29-1 to TRBJ1-1, with D uncertain. The CDR3 spans 13 residues. V was clipped by 4 bases and J by 11 bases, with 20 bases between them. Looked up from germline, CDR1 is SQVTM and CDR2 is ANQGSEA. For the CDR3, the DNA is TGCAGCGTTGTCCGCACCTATACGCCGGAGGCTTTCTTT. Protein: CSVVRTYTPEAFF.

The J gene is TRBJ2-7, the V gene TRBV4-2; 9 nucleotides align to TRBD1. V shed 1 base, J shed 6 bases, and the junction held 7 bases outside the gene matches. Germline values: CDR1 LGHNA, CDR2 YNFKEQ. The CDR3 runs to 15 residues. CDR3 sequence: CASSQGRQGGSEQYF. CDR3 nucleotides: TGTGCCAGCAGCCAAGGGCGACAGGGGGGGAGCGAGCAGTACTTC.

The V gene is TRBV7-3, the J gene TRBJ2-4; a weak D match, TRBD2 (5 bases). This CDR3 spans 13 amino acids. Trimming removed 1 base from V and 8 bases from J, with 9 bases in between. Per germline, CDR1 SGHTA and CDR2 FQGTGA. The CDR3 spells CASSLSEGHIQYF. The CDR3 nucleotides read TGTGCCAGCAGCTTAAGCGAGGGCCACATTCAGTACTTC.

This chain uses TRBV30 with TRBJ1-2; the D is unclear. Trimming removed 2 bases from V and 2 bases from J, with 12 bases in between. Germline V gene data show CDR1 as GTSNPN and CDR2 as SVGIG (reference sequence). This CDR3 has 14 amino acids. CDR3 coding DNA: TGTGCCTGGAGTTTAACCACGCTAAACTATGGCTACACCTTC. Protein: CAWSLTTLNYGYTF. Variable domain in full (rest from reference TRBV30 and TRBJ1-2): SQTIHQWPATLVQPVGSPLSLECTVEGTSNPNLYWYRQAAGRGLQLLFYSVGIGQISSEVPQNLSASRPQDRQFILSSKKLLLSDSGFYLCAWSLTTLNYGYTFGSGTRLTVV.

The V and J genes are TRBV7-2 and TRBJ2-3; D remains unclear. The CDR3 extends over 13 amino acids. Trimming stripped 2 bases from V and 4 bases from J, with 7 bases between. CDR1 and CDR2 from the germline V gene are SGHTA and FQGNSA. CDR3 protein: CASSLSSSDTQYF. In nucleotides, the CDR3 is TGTGCCAGCAGCTTAAGCAGCTCAGATACGCAGTATTTT.

The rearrangement links TRBV5-1 to TRBJ2-7, with 11 positions matching TRBD1. CDR3 length equals 15 residues. Trimming cost V 2 bases and J 0 bases; bases outside gene matches: 1. The germline V gene encodes CDR1 SGHRS and CDR2 YFSETQ. CDR3 amino acids: CASSFGQGASYEQYF. The CDR3 DNA reads as TGCGCCAGCAGCTTTGGACAGGGGGCCTCCTACGAGCAGTACTTC.

V and J are TRBV30 and TRBJ2-5; 8 bases fit TRBD2. The DNA end is a closer match to TRBJ2-7, so the J assignment may be wrong. The CDR3 totals 13 residues. Germline V gene data show CDR1 as GTSNPN and CDR2 as SVGIG (reference sequence). CDR3 nucleotides: TGTGCCTGGAGGAACGGGGGGGCCTACGAGCAGTACTTC. This codes for CAWRNGGAYEQYF.

This clone was found a few times. This rearrangement joins TRBV4-1 to TRBJ2-5; 10 positions agree with TRBD1. The CDR3 consists of 17 residues. Germline V gene data show CDR1 as MGHRA and CDR2 as YSYEKL. V shed 0 bases and J 1 base; nucleotides not matched to a gene: 5. The CDR3 region is CASSQDRGTGAQETQYF. The DNA of the CDR3 is TGCGCCAGCAGCCAAGATCGAGGGACAGGGGCCCAAGAGACCCAGTACTTC.

CDR3 in DNA: TGCAGCGTTAGGAGGGACGAAGAGACCCAGTACTTC. It encodes CSVRRDEETQYF. This chain links TRBV29-1 with TRBJ2-5, with D possibly being TRBD2 (6 bases). Trimming shortened V by 5 bases and J by 3 bases, and 10 bases separated the two germline ends. The germline gives CDR1 SQVTM, CDR2 ANQGSEA. The CDR3 length is 12 residues.

The gene calls are TRBV4-1 and TRBJ2-4; TRBD2 agrees at 7 bases. V lost 2 bases to trimming and J lost 5 bases; unmatched junction nucleotides: 6. Germline values: CDR1 MGHRA, CDR2 YSYEKL. This CDR3 is 15 amino acids long. CDR3 sequence: CASSQRTSAENIQYF. Here the CDR3 DNA reads TGCGCCAGCAGCCAAAGAACTAGCGCGGAAAACATTCAGTACTTC.

V usage is TRBV14 and J usage is TRBJ1-4; possible D gene TRBD1, 5 bases. CDR3 length: 15 residues. Germline-derived CDR1 and CDR2 are SGHDN and FVKESK. The germline V and J ends were trimmed by 1 base and 7 bases, with 13 bases remaining between them. The CDR3 spells CASSQGFRQREKLFF. For the CDR3, the DNA is TGTGCCAGCAGCCAAGGTTTCAGACAGCGTGAAAAACTGTTTTTT.

The rearrangement uses TRBV5-6 and TRBJ2-4; unclear D gene. Trimming shortened V by 0 bases and J by 2 bases, and 6 bases separated the two germline ends. The CDR3 spans 14 residues. The germline CDR1 and CDR2 sequences are SGHDT and YYEEEE. CDR3 protein: CASSLVGTKNIQYF. Written as DNA, the CDR3 is TGTGCCAGCAGCTTGGTTGGGACCAAAAACATTCAGTACTTC.

The chain uses TRBV14 and TRBJ1-1; no definite D call. V gave up 4 bases and J gave up 4 bases, with 13 bases separating them. CDR1 and CDR2 from the germline V gene are SGHDN and FVKESK. The CDR3 totals 14 residues. The CDR3 DNA sequence: TGTGCCAGCAGCCCCCAGACTTCAGGCACTGAAGCTTTCTTT. It is translated as CASSPQTSGTEAFF.

This chain uses TRBV2 with TRBJ1-5; 10 nucleotides agree with TRBD1. The CDR3 loop spans 14 amino acids. V was clipped by 6 bases and J by 6 bases; unmatched bases: 5. CDR1 is SNHLY, CDR2 FYNNEI, per germline. The CDR3: CASRVTGGGQPQHF. CDR3 in DNA: TGTGCCAGCAGGGTGACAGGGGGCGGTCAGCCCCAGCATTTT.

The V call is TRBV30, the J call TRBJ1-1; D gene ambiguous. In germline, CDR1 is GTSNPN, CDR2 SVGIG (reference sequence). V lost 5 bases to trimming and J lost 0 bases, with 10 bases between them. This CDR3 spans 13 amino acids. This chain's CDR3 is CAWVTRMNTEAFF. CDR3 bases: TGTGCCTGGGTGACGCGAATGAACACTGAAGCTTTCTTT.

This clone showed up just a few times. This chain joins TRBV9 and TRBJ2-2; D is ambiguous. This CDR3 region has 13 residues. Trimming shortened V by 0 bases and J by 8 bases, and 8 bases separated the two germline ends. CDR1 is SGDLS and CDR2 is YYNGEE in the germline V gene. This CDR3 reads CASSVGLSGELFF. CDR3 nucleotides: TGTGCCAGCAGCGTAGGGTTGAGTGGGGAGCTGTTTTTT.

This rearrangement joins TRBV2 to TRBJ2-7; 9 nucleotides line up with TRBD2. The CDR3 length is 15 residues. Trimming at V came to 2 bases and at J to 4 bases, leaving 6 bases not matched to a gene. In germline, CDR1 is SNHLY, CDR2 FYNNEI. The CDR3 sequence: CASSEYPAGGYEQYF. The CDR3 DNA is TGTGCCAGCAGTGAATATCCAGCGGGAGGTTACGAGCAGTACTTC.

This clone has only a few counts. V gene TRBV27 combines with J gene TRBJ1-4; tentatively, D is TRBD1 (5 bases). Germline CDR1 and CDR2: MNHEY and SMNVEV (reference sequence). V was pared by 3 bases and J by 3 bases, with 11 bases between. This CDR3 is built from 15 residues. CDR3 bases: TGTGCCAGCAGTTTGGCCAGGGTGGCTAATGAAAAACTGTTTTTT. This encodes CASSLARVANEKLFF. The variable domain in full, completed from reference TRBV27 and TRBJ1-4, reads EAQVTQNPRYLITVTGKKLTVTCSQNMNHEYMSWYRQDPGLGLRQIYYSMNVEVTDKGDVPEGYKVSRKEKRNFPLILESPSPNQTSLYFCASSLARVANEKLFFGSGTQLSVL.

The chain carries TRBV6-6 and TRBJ2-7; 9 bases fit TRBD2. The CDR3 loop spans 15 amino acids. CDR1 MNHNY and CDR2 SVGAGI come from the germline V gene (reference sequence). V shed 2 bases, J shed 0 bases, and the junction held 2 bases outside the gene matches. The CDR3 protein is CASSYRTSDSYEQYF. For the CDR3, the DNA is TGTGCCAGCAGTTACAGGACTAGCGACTCCTACGAGCAGTACTTC.

The rearrangement joins TRBV30 to TRBJ1-2; 8 bases fit TRBD1. The CDR3 length is 13 residues. Trimming removed 8 bases from V and 4 bases from J; junction bases left unmatched: 9. Germline values: CDR1 GTSNPN, CDR2 SVGIG (reference sequence). The CDR3 protein is CANPLTGGYGYTF. The CDR3 DNA reads TGTGCCAACCCCTTAACAGGGGGCTATGGCTACACCTTC.

In this sample, this clone turned up a few times. The V gene is TRBV28, the J gene TRBJ2-7; D is unresolved. Germline CDR1 and CDR2: MDHEN and SYDVKM. Trimming cost V 6 bases and J 2 bases, with 11 bases left between them. CDR3 length equals 13 residues. CDR3 coding DNA: TGTGCCAGCAGGTCCTCCCTAACCTACGAGCAGTACTTC. Protein sequence: CASRSSLTYEQYF.

The gene calls are TRBV7-2 and TRBJ2-6, with 7 nucleotides matching TRBD1. J lost 0 bases, V lost 1 base, and 3 bases had no gene match. The CDR3 runs 17 residues. Germline CDR1 and CDR2: SGHTA and FQGNSA. CDR3 bases: TGTGCCAGCAGCTTAGTGGACAGGTTCTCTGGGGCCAACGTCCTGACTTTC. It translates to CASSLVDRFSGANVLTF.

This clone appeared once. The chain combines TRBV7-2 with TRBJ2-7; no clear D gene. CDR3 length: 13 amino acids. The germline V gene has CDR1 SGHTA and CDR2 FQGNSA. Trimming left V 2 bases short and J 4 bases short, with 9 bases between. CDR3 sequence: CASSLTNGYEQYF. The CDR3 DNA is TGTGCCAGCAGCTTAACGAACGGATACGAGCAGTACTTC. The full variable domain, rest sourced from reference TRBV7-2 and TRBJ2-7, is GAGVSQSPSNKVTEKGKDVELRCDPISGHTALYWYRQSLGQGLEFLIYFQGNSAPDKSGLPSDRFSAERTGGSVSTLTIQRTQQEDSAVYLCASSLTNGYEQYFGPGTRLTVT.

This clone was seen more than once but under ten times. CDR3 nucleotides: TGTGCCGGGCAAGGACTAGGCGATGAGCAGTTCTTC. As protein: CAGQGLGDEQFF. The V and J genes are TRBV28 and TRBJ2-1; 7 bases are shared with TRBD2. V was clipped by 11 bases and J by 8 bases; unmatched bases: 9. CDR3 length: 12 residues. Germline-derived CDR1 and CDR2 are MDHEN and SYDVKM.

The chain uses TRBV29-1 and TRBJ1-1; D is ambiguous. Germline-derived CDR1 and CDR2 are SQVTM and ANQGSEA. The CDR3 is 13 residues long. Trimming cost V 4 bases and J 0 bases, with 9 bases left between them. CDR3 loop: CSVGIGMNTEAFF. The CDR3 nucleotides are TGCAGCGTTGGGATCGGAATGAACACTGAAGCTTTCTTT.